One and the same sample provided the 20 T cell receptor beta chains below, sequenced in a study of cytomegalovirus exposure and HLA in healthy donors. The PCR employed 60 Vbeta primers together with 13 Jbeta primers. Clones were read by immunoSEQ multiplex PCR, and TCRdb kept only the in-frame ones, dropping some. The sample includes about 150,000 clones, nearly 10% of them seen just once. Sequencing input: PBMCs. All receptors come from a man in his forties or fifties in good health and CMV-seronegative.

The V and J genes are TRBV5-6 and TRBJ1-6; D remains unclear. CDR3 length: 11 amino acids. Germline V gene data show CDR1 as SGHDT and CDR2 as YYEEEE. The V end lost 3 bases, the J end lost 15 bases, and 10 bases lay between the germline ends. The CDR3 region is CASSYGDHLHF. CDR3 nucleotide sequence: TGTGCCAGCAGCTACGGAGATCACCTCCACTTT.

The rearrangement links TRBV6-5 to TRBJ2-5; D may be TRBD1 (6 bases). V was pared by 8 bases and J by 5 bases, with 15 bases between. The germline gives CDR1 MNHEY, CDR2 SVGAGI. This CDR3 spans 13 amino acids. Here the CDR3 reads CASGGRGWETQYF. The CDR3 DNA follows: TGTGCCAGCGGGGGCAGGGGCTGGGAGACCCAGTACTTC.

The chain uses TRBV19 and TRBJ1-1, with 7 bases fitting TRBD1. With V trimmed by 2 bases and J by 3 bases, 3 bases remained unmatched. Per the germline V gene, CDR1 is LNHDA and CDR2 is SQIVND (reference sequence). The CDR3 totals 14 residues. Written as DNA, the CDR3 is TGTGCCAGTAGTATAAGGGGGCGCGACACTGAAGCTTTCTTT. It specifies CASSIRGRDTEAFF.

This chain connects TRBV5-5 to TRBJ1-5, with a tentative D call TRBD1 (6 bases). The length of the CDR3 is 15 residues. Germline CDR1 and CDR2: SGHKS and YYEKEE (reference sequence). The V end was cut by 5 bases, the J end by 2 bases, with 14 bases between. In DNA, the CDR3 is TGTGCCAGCAGACCGGGACAATTTCGCAATCAGCCCCAGCATTTT. This translates into CASRPGQFRNQPQHF. Drawing the rest from reference TRBV5-5 and TRBJ1-5, the complete variable domain is DAGVTQSPTHLIKTRGQQVTLRCSPISGHKSVSWYQQVLGQGPQFIFQYYEKEERGRGNFPDRFSARQFPNYSSELNVNALLLGDSALYLCASRPGQFRNQPQHFGDGTRLSIL.

This clone was seen more than once but under ten times. V is TRBV7-3 and J is TRBJ2-2; 10 bases match TRBD2. Germline V CDR1 and CDR2: SGHTA, FQGTGA. V trimming: 5 bases; J trimming: 4 bases; junction bases outside the gene matches: 10. The CDR3 loop spans 17 amino acids. This chain's CDR3 is CASSPLAGGRGTGELFF. The DNA of the CDR3 is TGTGCCAGCAGCCCCTTAGCGGGGGGCCGAGGCACCGGGGAGCTGTTTTTT.

The genes are TRBV5-4 and TRBJ2-5; 11 nucleotides line up with TRBD2. Germline CDR1 and CDR2: SGHNT and YYREEE (reference sequence). The CDR3 length is 15 residues. Losses at the gene ends were 0 bases for V and 4 bases for J; bases not matched to a gene: 2. For the CDR3, the DNA is TGTGCCAGCAGCTTGGGTAGCGGGGGGGGAGAGACCCAGTACTTC. Protein product: CASSLGSGGGETQYF. The whole variable domain, filled in from reference TRBV5-4 and TRBJ2-5, reads ETGVTQSPTHLIKTRGQQVTLRCSSQSGHNTVSWYQQALGQGPQFIFQYYREEENGRGNFPPRFSGLQFPNYSSELNVNALELDDSALYLCASSLGSGGGETQYFGPGTRLLVL.

This clone occurred a few times. J is TRBJ1-2 and V is TRBV28, with 8 positions matching TRBD1. Per germline, CDR1 MDHEN and CDR2 SYDVKM. This CDR3 is 15 amino acids long. V dropped 9 bases and J dropped 5; count of bases not matched to a gene: 14. CDR3: CASWALDRVPYGYTF. As DNA, the CDR3 is TGTGCCAGTTGGGCTCTGGACAGGGTTCCTTATGGCTACACCTTC.

This clone came up a few times. The V call is TRBV28, the J call TRBJ2-1, with TRBD2 matching over 9 bases. Germline values: CDR1 MDHEN, CDR2 SYDVKM. J gave up 8 bases and V 5 bases, and 7 bases lay outside the gene matches. The CDR3 is made up of 14 amino acids. The CDR3 loop reads CASSVVSGRYEQFF. CDR3 nucleotides: TGTGCCAGCAGTGTCGTTAGCGGGAGATATGAGCAGTTCTTC.

This clone was found a few times. The V gene is TRBV30, the J gene TRBJ1-6; 9 nucleotides agree with TRBD1. V dropped 3 bases and J dropped 7; count of bases not matched to a gene: 10. The germline CDR1 and CDR2 sequences are GTSNPN and SVGIG (reference sequence). CDR3 length: 16 amino acids. DNA for the CDR3: TGTGCCTGGAGCCAAGGGGTGGGACAGGGAAATTCACCCCTCCACTTT. Its protein is CAWSQGVGQGNSPLHF.

The V call is TRBV6-5, the J call TRBJ1-6; possibly TRBD1 for D (5 bases). CDR3 length: 14 residues. Germline values: CDR1 MNHEY, CDR2 SVGAGI. The V gene lost 6 bases and the J gene lost 13 bases, with 19 bases spanning the gap. The CDR3: CASSDSATIGPLHF. The CDR3 coding sequence is TGTGCCAGCAGCGACAGTGCCACGATTGGGCCCCTCCACTTT.

The chain recombines TRBV7-9 with TRBJ1-1; 8 bases align to TRBD1. CDR1 is SEHNR and CDR2 is FQNEAQ in the germline V gene (reference sequence). This CDR3 is built from 15 residues. The ends lost 5 bases at V and 6 bases at J; junction bases unmatched: 11. The CDR3 sequence is CASSLSGTGGPEAFF. The CDR3 DNA reads as TGTGCCAGCAGCCTCTCCGGGACAGGAGGGCCTGAAGCTTTCTTT.

The chain has TRBV30 and TRBJ2-7, with 8 bases matching TRBD2. Germline V gene sequence: CDR1 GTSNPN, CDR2 SVGIG (reference sequence). The CDR3 is 15 amino acids. V was pared by 0 bases and J by 5 bases, with 9 bases of the junction left unmatched. The CDR3 is CAWSVLYGGDNEQYF. CDR3 nucleotide sequence: TGTGCCTGGAGTGTACTATACGGGGGGGACAACGAGCAGTACTTC.

This clone was picked up a small number of times. The CDR3 loop reads CASSVGSDVYEQYF. Written as DNA, the CDR3 is TGTGCCAGCAGCGTAGGGAGCGACGTGTACGAGCAGTACTTC. The chain links TRBV9 to TRBJ2-7; D is undetermined. From germline, CDR1 is SGDLS and CDR2 YYNGEE. The CDR3 is 14 residues long. V gave up 0 bases and J gave up 4 bases, with 11 bases separating them. Full variable domain (missing parts from reference TRBV9 and TRBJ2-7): DSGVTQTPKHLITATGQRVTLRCSPRSGDLSVYWYQQSLDQGLQFLIQYYNGEERAKGNILERFSAQQFPDLHSELNLSSLELGDSALYFCASSVGSDVYEQYFGPGTRLTVT.

This sequence joins TRBV5-1 and TRBJ2-3; 7 nucleotides agree with TRBD2. Per germline, CDR1 SGHRS and CDR2 YFSETQ. CDR3 length equals 13 residues. The V and J ends lost 3 bases and 3 bases, in that order; junction bases with no gene match: 1. This CDR3 is CASSWGGTDTQYF. CDR3 sequence (DNA): TGCGCCAGCAGCTGGGGGGGGACAGATACGCAGTATTTT.

The V and J genes are TRBV5-1 and TRBJ2-5; 8 positions agree with TRBD2. The CDR3 contains 15 residues. Germline values: CDR1 SGHRS, CDR2 YFSETQ. V lost 0 bases and J lost 4; bases outside the gene matches: 5. For the CDR3, the DNA is TGCGCCAGCAGCTTGGCAGCGGGAGCCTTAGAGACCCAGTACTTC. Protein: CASSLAAGALETQYF.

V is TRBV7-9 and J is TRBJ1-1, with no clear D. CDR1 is SEHNR, CDR2 FQNEAQ, per germline (reference sequence). Trimming cost V 3 bases and J 1 base, with 6 bases left between them. CDR3 length: 13 amino acids. The CDR3 reads CASSFSENTEAFF. CDR3 sequence (DNA): TGTGCCAGCAGCTTTAGCGAGAACACTGAAGCTTTCTTT.

This chain uses TRBV11-1 with TRBJ1-1; maybe TRBD1 (5 bases). Germline-derived CDR1 and CDR2 are SGHAT and FQDESV (reference sequence). The V and J ends lost 0 bases and 5 bases respectively, with 10 bases between them. The CDR3 sequence is 14 residues long. As DNA, the CDR3 is TGTGCCAGCAGCTTAGCAGGGGCGGAAACTGAAGCTTTCTTT. Encoded protein: CASSLAGAETEAFF.

The genes are TRBV7-2 and TRBJ2-3; 7 nucleotides line up with TRBD2. Losses at the gene ends were 6 bases for V and 2 bases for J; bases not matched to a gene: 11. CDR1 SGHTA and CDR2 FQGNSA come from the germline V gene. The CDR3 runs to 16 residues. The CDR3 reads CASRRGGASNTDTQYF. The CDR3 DNA reads as TGTGCCAGCAGGCGGGGAGGGGCCAGCAACACAGATACGCAGTATTTT.

In this sample, this clone turned up a few times. The V call is TRBV6-1, the J call TRBJ1-2; D uncertain. This CDR3 comprises 14 residues. Germline assignment: CDR1 MNHNS and CDR2 SASEGT. V gave up 7 bases and J gave up 3 bases, with 15 bases separating them. DNA for the CDR3: TGTGCCAGCACCCAAGGGAGAGTAGACTATGGCTACACCTTC. It codes for CASTQGRVDYGYTF.

This clone was seen more than once but under ten times. The V gene is TRBV2, the J gene TRBJ2-5, with 8 bases lining up with TRBD2. CDR3 size: 12 residues. The germline CDR1 and CDR2 sequences are SNHLY and FYNNEI. J lost 4 bases, V lost 9 bases, and 4 bases had no gene match. CDR3 sequence reads: CARAGAGETQYF. CDR3 in DNA: TGTGCCAGAGCGGGAGCCGGAGAGACCCAGTACTTC.